What follows is one T cell receptor beta chain and its context. This entry comes from a study of blood T cell repertoires in COVID-19. Across the study: Sources were T cells, B-cell-depleted T cells, or PBMCs; the material itself was cDNA or gDNA.

The CDR3 sequence is 13 residues long. Germline-derived CDR1 and CDR2 are MNHEY and SVGAGI. V was cut by 6 bases and J by 6 bases, with 11 bases left in between. Libraries were prepared by immunoSEQ multiplex PCR; TCRdb keeps only in-frame clonotypes and omits some of them. The sample holds about 160,000 clones, more than 65% seen once. The sequenced material came from PBMCs or T cells enriched from blood (not recorded which). The receptor was derived from a woman aged 40-49 years with acute COVID-19. The V and J genes are TRBV6-5 and TRBJ2-2, with unresolved D. The CDR3 DNA sequence: TGTGCCAGCAGAGCGCCCGGATCCGGGGAGCTGTTTTTT. Translation: CASRAPGSGELFF.